The 21 T cell receptor beta chains reported below all come from one sample, sequenced in a study of T cell changes during pregnancy in multiple sclerosis. TCRdb's copy holds only in-frame clones and misses some; the assay was immunoSEQ multiplex PCR. Counted here are more than 10,000 clones, around four fifths occurring once; the ten biggest clones make up roughly 10%. Sample: CD8+ T cells from peripheral blood mononuclear cells, taken after pregnancy. Receptor source: a female donor in good health, enrolled as a control in a pregnancy study.

This clone came up a few times. The gene calls are TRBV11-2 and TRBJ1-5; the D is unclear. Germline V gene lookup returns CDR1 SGHAT and CDR2 FQNNGV. Trimming removed 2 bases from V and 5 bases from J, with 7 bases in between. The CDR3 is 13 residues long. CDR3 sequence: CASSLLVDQPQHF. The DNA of the CDR3 is TGTGCCAGCAGCTTACTCGTCGATCAGCCCCAGCATTTT.

This sequence joins TRBV7-2 and TRBJ2-5; TRBD2 aligns across 7 bases. The V gene end was trimmed by 1 base and the J gene end by 5 bases; junction bases not matched to a gene: 7. CDR1 SGHTA and CDR2 FQGNSA come from the germline V gene. The CDR3 has 15 residues. CDR3 DNA: TGTGCCAGCAGCTTAGAGGGCGGGAGTTTTGAGACCCAGTACTTC. As protein: CASSLEGGSFETQYF.

This chain uses TRBV13 with TRBJ1-1, with TRBD1 matching 7 bases. Germline V gives CDR1 PRHDT, CDR2 FYEKMQ (reference sequence). V lost 5 bases and J lost 1; bases outside the gene matches: 4. This CDR3 has 14 residues. The CDR3 DNA follows: TGTGCCAGCAGCCCCCGGACAGGGAACACTGAAGCTTTCTTT. Amino acid sequence: CASSPRTGNTEAFF.

The V gene is TRBV27, the J gene TRBJ2-7; TRBD2 matches 7 bases. Germline V gene data show CDR1 as MNHEY and CDR2 as SMNVEV (reference sequence). J gave up 1 base and V 3 bases, and 6 bases lay outside the gene matches. The CDR3 is 15 residues long. The CDR3 sequence: CASSLTPRGSYEQYF. The DNA of the CDR3 is TGTGCCAGCAGTTTGACGCCGCGGGGGTCCTACGAGCAGTACTTC.

The rearrangement joins TRBV7-6 to TRBJ2-1; weak D call: TRBD2 (6 bases). The germline V gene encodes CDR1 SGHVS and CDR2 FNYEAQ. This CDR3 is built from 15 residues. V was clipped by 3 bases and J by 6 bases, with 15 bases between them. CDR3 in amino acids: CASSFRGTSSNEQFF. In DNA, the CDR3 is TGTGCCAGCAGCTTCCGCGGGACCTCTTCCAATGAGCAGTTCTTC.

The chain employs TRBV27 and TRBJ1-1, with D possibly matching TRBD1 (5 bases). The V gene's germline CDR1 is MNHEY and CDR2 SMNVEV (reference sequence). The V gene lost 6 bases and the J gene lost 6 bases, with 14 bases spanning the gap. The CDR3 totals 13 residues. The CDR3 protein is CASSPTQVPEAFF. The CDR3 nucleotides read TGTGCCAGCAGCCCAACACAGGTACCTGAAGCTTTCTTT.

The chain employs TRBV6-5 and TRBJ1-1; 10 bases fit TRBD1. V lost 0 bases, J lost 3 bases, and 1 base stayed unmatched. Germline V gene lookup returns CDR1 MNHEY and CDR2 SVGAGI. CDR3 length equals 15 residues. CDR3 in DNA: TGTGCCAGCAGTTACTCGGGACAGGGGTACACTGAAGCTTTCTTT. It yields the protein CASSYSGQGYTEAFF.

As to this clone: One junction end does not reproduce the germline sequence, and a read error may be involved. V usage is TRBV28 and J usage is TRBJ1-5; D is perhaps TRBD1 (6 bases). Germline assignment: CDR1 MDHEN and CDR2 SYDVKM. The CDR3 totals 15 residues. The CDR3 nucleotides are TGTGCCAGCAGCCCTGGGGGGGCCGTTACTCAGCGCCAGCATTTT. The encoded protein is CASSPGGAVTQRQHF.

The sample holds a few counts of this clone. The V call is TRBV5-8, the J call TRBJ2-5; 7 positions agree with TRBD2. The CDR3 loop spans 15 amino acids. The germline V gene encodes CDR1 SGHTS and CDR2 YDEGEE. J lost 7 bases, V lost 4 bases, and 13 bases had no gene match. The CDR3 sequence: CASSAPGLHTATQYF. DNA of the CDR3: TGTGCCAGCAGCGCTCCGGGACTACATACGGCGACCCAGTACTTC.

This sequence joins TRBV7-2 and TRBJ1-1; D is uncertain. This CDR3 has 16 residues. The germline V gene encodes CDR1 SGHTA and CDR2 FQGNSA. Trimming cost V 1 base and J 10 bases, with 22 bases left between them. This CDR3 reads CASSLEVPVRQHRAFF. The CDR3 nucleotides read TGTGCCAGCAGCTTAGAGGTCCCGGTTCGCCAGCACAGAGCTTTCTTT.

By share, this clone ranks as medium-sized. At one end the junction does not follow the germline gene, possibly because of a read error. The rearrangement joins TRBV7-7 to TRBJ2-7, with a tentative D call TRBD2 (5 bases). Germline V lookup: CDR1 SSHAT, CDR2 FNYEAQ (reference sequence). This CDR3 is 15 amino acids long. The CDR3 reads CASSFGSGPGYEQYF. Here the CDR3 DNA reads TGTGCTAGCAGCTTCGGAAGCGGACCCGGCTACGAGCAGTACTTC.

The CDR3 coding sequence is TGCGCCAGCAGCCTACAAGACGTGGAGGGTGAAGCTTTCTTT. This gives the protein CASSLQDVEGEAFF. The rearrangement joins TRBV4-1 to TRBJ1-1; the D is unclear. The CDR3 has 14 residues. Germline CDR1 and CDR2: MGHRA and YSYEKL. Trimming cost V 4 bases and J 7 bases, with 16 bases left between them.

The V and J genes are TRBV5-4 and TRBJ2-1; TRBD1 is a possible D gene (5 bases). The ends were cut back, 3 bases at V and 0 bases at J, with 16 bases in the middle. The CDR3 contains 17 residues. The germline V gene encodes CDR1 SGHNT and CDR2 YYREEE (reference sequence). The CDR3 DNA follows: TGTGCCAGCAGCTGGGGCGTCTATGGAAGCTCCTACAATGAGCAGTTCTTC. This translates into CASSWGVYGSSYNEQFF.

The chain joins TRBV27 to TRBJ2-5; 8 nucleotides align to TRBD2. V shed 2 bases, J shed 4 bases, and the junction held 12 bases outside the gene matches. Germline values: CDR1 MNHEY, CDR2 SMNVEV (reference sequence). This CDR3 is 17 amino acids long. In nucleotides, the CDR3 is TGTGCCAGCAGTTTAGGTTTTGCGGGGGGCCAGGGAGAGACCCAGTACTTC. Translation gives CASSLGFAGGQGETQYF.

The rearrangement joins TRBV6-5 to TRBJ2-3; D possibly corresponds to TRBD1 (5 bases). V was clipped by 5 bases and J by 12 bases, with 24 bases between them. CDR3 size: 15 residues. Germline V gene lookup returns CDR1 MNHEY and CDR2 SVGAGI. CDR3 in DNA: TGTGCCAGCAGTCCTAACCCTTCCAACAGGTTGCCCCAGTATTTT. Translating it yields CASSPNPSNRLPQYF.

The rearrangement links TRBV11-1 to TRBJ2-7, with 9 bases fitting TRBD1. Trimming at V came to 11 bases and at J to 2 bases, leaving 10 bases not matched to a gene. CDR3 length: 14 amino acids. Germline V CDR1 and CDR2: SGHAT, FQDESV (reference sequence). In DNA form, the CDR3 reads TGTGCCGTAGACTCCGGGACAGGGACCTACGAGCAGTACTTC. It encodes CAVDSGTGTYEQYF.

This chain connects TRBV6-1 to TRBJ2-3, with 8 bases lining up with TRBD1. This CDR3 has 15 amino acids. The junction had 10 bases not matched to a gene; V was cut back by 5 bases and J by 6 bases. Germline CDR1 reads MNHNS; CDR2 reads SASEGT. The CDR3 is CASSLAGTGPDTQYF. The CDR3 DNA sequence: TGTGCCAGCAGTTTAGCCGGGACAGGCCCGGATACGCAGTATTTT.

This chain connects TRBV4-2 to TRBJ2-3, with 7 nucleotides matching TRBD2. The V and J ends lost 4 bases and 4 bases, in that order; junction bases with no gene match: 8. The germline V gene has CDR1 LGHNA and CDR2 YNFKEQ. This CDR3 has 15 residues. The CDR3 nucleotides read TGTGCCAGCAGCCTCCGGACTAGTGGCGCAGATACGCAGTATTTT. It encodes CASSLRTSGADTQYF.

This clone is judged medium-sized. V and J are TRBV6-4 and TRBJ2-1, with 8 bases that match TRBD2. The CDR3 covers 13 residues. Looked up from germline, CDR1 is MRHNA and CDR2 is SNTAGT. The J segment lost 5 bases and the V segment lost 6 bases, leaving 3 bases of the junction unmatched. The chain's CDR3 is CASSGGAHNEQFF. In DNA, the CDR3 is TGTGCCAGCAGCGGGGGGGCCCACAATGAGCAGTTCTTC.

The J gene is TRBJ1-3, the V gene TRBV19; possibly TRBD1 for D (5 bases). Germline CDR1 reads LNHDA; CDR2 reads SQIVND (reference sequence). The CDR3 runs to 13 residues. The ends were cut back, 10 bases at V and 4 bases at J, with 14 bases in the middle. The CDR3 region is CATSAGPGNTIYF. CDR3 DNA: TGTGCCACCTCAGCGGGGCCCGGAAACACCATATATTTT.

The chain joins TRBV7-9 to TRBJ2-3; 8 bases map to TRBD2. Trimming at V came to 0 bases and at J to 2 bases, leaving 7 bases not matched to a gene. The CDR3 has 17 residues. CDR1 is SEHNR, CDR2 FQNEAQ, per germline (reference sequence). CDR3 sequence (DNA): TGTGCCAGCAGCTTAGCTAGGCGGGGGGCCTACACAGATACGCAGTATTTT. Its protein is CASSLARRGAYTDTQYF. The whole variable domain, filled in from reference TRBV7-9 and TRBJ2-3, reads DTGVSQNPRHKITKRGQNVTFRCDPISEHNRLYWYRQTLGQGPEFLTYFQNEAQLEKSRLLSDRFSAERPKGSFSTLEIQRTEQGDSAMYLCASSLARRGAYTDTQYFGPGTRLTVL.